These 26 T cell receptor beta chains were sequenced from one sample in a study of Graves' ophthalmopathy and Graves' hyperthyroidism. Amplification from RNA transcripts yielded the TCR beta CDR3 regions. After a first-round RT-PCR with HTBI primers, a second-round multiplex PCR was run. TCRdb re-derived calls from the multiplex PCR reads in MiXCR, one entry per CDR3 protein. This table has 660,000 or so distinct CDR3 sequences, about two fifths appearing once. Sequenced sample: peripheral blood. Receptor source: an adult man with Graves' ophthalmopathy.

The sample holds many counts of this clonotype. The V and J genes are TRBV15 and TRBJ2-5, with D perhaps matching TRBD2 (6 bases). Germline CDR1 and CDR2: LNHNV and YYDKDF (reference sequence). The CDR3 has 14 residues. The germline V and J ends were trimmed by 0 bases and 6 bases, with 11 bases remaining between them. CDR3 protein: CATSRDSGSKTQYF. The DNA of the CDR3 is TGTGCCACCAGCAGAGATAGCGGCAGTAAGACCCAGTACTTC.

The rearrangement links TRBV25-1 to TRBJ1-4; 8 bases fit TRBD1. Germline V lookup: CDR1 MGHDK, CDR2 SYGVNS. V lost 8 bases, J lost 7 bases, and 9 bases stayed unmatched. The CDR3 spans 14 residues. CDR3 bases: TGTGCCAGCTCACCCCGGGACAGGAGTGAAAAACTGTTTTTT. Translated, it gives CASSPRDRSEKLFF.

The chain recombines TRBV10-3 with TRBJ1-5; D might be TRBD1 (5 bases). V lost 0 bases and J 11 bases, leaving 20 bases between the germline ends. The CDR3 has 16 amino acids. Germline loops: CDR1 ENHRY, CDR2 SYGVKD. The CDR3: CAISESVGRRQETQHF. The CDR3 DNA is TGTGCCATCAGTGAGTCCGTGGGACGGCGCCAAGAGACCCAGCATTTT.

The chain joins TRBV25-1 to TRBJ2-6, with 8 bases fitting TRBD1. Trimming at V came to 4 bases and at J to 0 bases, leaving 8 bases not matched to a gene. CDR1 and CDR2 from the germline V gene are MGHDK and SYGVNS. The CDR3 consists of 18 residues. CDR3 sequence (DNA): TGTGCCAGCAGTGCTCAAGACAGGGGAACCTCTGGGGCCAACGTCCTGACTTTC. As protein: CASSAQDRGTSGANVLTF.

This clonotype was counted ten times or more. The chain uses TRBV6-1 and TRBJ2-5; tentatively, D is TRBD1 (6 bases). This CDR3 contains 12 residues. Between the trimmed V and J ends, which lost 6 bases and 5 bases, there was a span of 10 bases. Germline V lookup: CDR1 MNHNS, CDR2 SASEGT. CDR3: CASRDSAETQYF. In nucleotides, the CDR3 is TGTGCCAGCAGGGACAGCGCGGAGACCCAGTACTTC.

This chain joins TRBV10-3 and TRBJ1-2; D unclear. Germline CDR1 and CDR2: ENHRY and SYGVKD. Between the trimmed V and J ends, which lost 4 bases and 7 bases, there was a span of 16 bases. There are 14 residues in the CDR3. The chain's CDR3 is CAISGGGVAGGYTF. CDR3 in DNA: TGTGCCATCAGTGGTGGCGGGGTAGCGGGTGGCTACACCTTC.

This clonotype was seen at least ten times. J is TRBJ2-2 and V is TRBV7-8; 12 bases match TRBD2. Germline CDR1 SGHVS, CDR2 FQNEAQ. The CDR3 is 17 residues long. The J segment lost 0 bases and the V segment lost 1 base, leaving 0 bases of the junction unmatched. The CDR3 DNA is TGTGCCAGCAGCTTAGGGACTAGCGGGGCGAACACCGGGGAGCTGTTTTTT. Amino acid sequence: CASSLGTSGANTGELFF.

This clonotype occurred many times. The genes are TRBV7-3 and TRBJ2-2; 8 positions agree with TRBD2. The CDR3 covers 16 residues. With V trimmed by 2 bases and J by 3 bases, 5 bases remained unmatched. Germline V CDR1 and CDR2: SGHTA, FQGTGA. In DNA form, the CDR3 reads TGTGCCAGCAGCTTAGTAGCGGGAAAGGACACCGGGGAGCTGTTTTTT. This gives the protein CASSLVAGKDTGELFF.

The chain recombines TRBV12-5 with TRBJ2-3; D call uncertain. With 5 bases removed from V and 5 bases from J, the gap between germline ends came to 5 bases. This CDR3 spans 11 amino acids. Germline CDR1 and CDR2: LGHNT and FRNRAP. CDR3 sequence reads: CASGHGDTQYF. The CDR3 bases are TGTGCTAGTGGTCATGGAGATACGCAGTATTTT.

The rearrangement joins TRBV7-9 to TRBJ1-1, with D uncertain. Germline-derived CDR1 and CDR2 are SEHNR and FQNEAQ (reference sequence). Between the trimmed V and J ends, which lost 7 bases and 3 bases, there was a span of 12 bases. This CDR3 spans 13 amino acids. The CDR3 loop reads CASKGLSDTEAFF. The CDR3 DNA sequence: TGTGCCAGCAAGGGCCTCTCGGACACTGAAGCTTTCTTT.

The CDR3 nucleotides are TGTGCCAGCAGCCTCGGGACTAGCGGGAGTTCCGTGGGGACCCAGTACTTC. Protein product: CASSLGTSGSSVGTQYF. The rearrangement links TRBV9 to TRBJ2-5, with 14 bases that match TRBD2. This CDR3 has 17 residues. J gave up 7 bases and V 4 bases, and 12 bases lay outside the gene matches. The V gene's germline CDR1 is SGDLS and CDR2 YYNGEE. Combining the CDR3 with reference TRBV9 and TRBJ2-5 gives the whole variable domain DSGVTQTPKHLITATGQRVTLRCSPRSGDLSVYWYQQSLDQGLQFLIQYYNGEERAKGNILERFSAQQFPDLHSELNLSSLELGDSALYFCASSLGTSGSSVGTQYFGPGTRLLVL.

A remark on this clonotype: Possible read error: a much larger clone is one base away. The chain combines TRBV10-3 with TRBJ2-2, with 11 bases identical to TRBD2. The CDR3 totals 16 residues. CDR1 and CDR2 (germline): ENHRY, SYGVKD. The CDR3 coding sequence is TGTGCCATCGGCCAACTAGCGGGGGTTAACACCGTGGAGCTGTTTTTT. Amino acid sequence: CAIGQLAGVNTVELFF.

This clonotype was recorded only once. V is TRBV10-3 and J is TRBJ2-7, with D tentatively TRBD1 (6 bases). The CDR3 is made up of 18 amino acids. Trimming removed 3 bases at V and 0 bases at J, with 21 bases between. Germline V gene sequence: CDR1 ENHRY, CDR2 SYGVKD. The CDR3 reads CAISDLGGSIGVSYEQYF. CDR3 nucleotides: TGTGCCATCAGTGACCTAGGGGGAAGTATTGGGGTCTCCTACGAGCAGTACTTC.

This clonotype was recorded many times. The chain has TRBV7-8 and TRBJ1-5; D ambiguous. This CDR3 is 15 amino acids long. V was clipped by 0 bases and J by 0 bases, with 6 bases between them. Germline V gives CDR1 SGHVS, CDR2 FQNEAQ. The CDR3 DNA follows: TGTGCCAGCAGCTTAGCTGACGGTAGCAATCAGCCCCAGCATTTT. Translating it yields CASSLADGSNQPQHF.

This clonotype was observed at least ten times. This chain connects TRBV7-6 to TRBJ1-3; D is uncertain. Germline V gene lookup returns CDR1 SGHVS and CDR2 FNYEAQ. The ends were cut back, 5 bases at V and 2 bases at J, with 13 bases in the middle. The length of the CDR3 is 15 residues. CDR3 DNA sequence: TGTGCCAGCAGCCCGACTGGGGAAACTGGAAACACCATATATTTT. Translation gives CASSPTGETGNTIYF.

Points on this clonotype: A read error is possible here, since a much larger clone lies one base away. The rearrangement joins TRBV7-2 to TRBJ2-5, with 11 bases lining up with TRBD2. From germline, CDR1 is SGHTA and CDR2 FQGNSA. The CDR3 contains 18 residues. This CDR3 reads CVSSLEIAGGPGLQTQYF. CDR3 in DNA: TGTGTCAGCAGCTTAGAAATAGCGGGGGGGCCAGGGCTGCAGACCCAGTACTTC.

This clonotype turned up a few times. The chain has TRBV11-2 and TRBJ2-7; 9 bases are a match to TRBD2. Germline V CDR1 and CDR2: SGHAT, FQNNGV. Losses at the gene ends were 5 bases for V and 5 bases for J; bases not matched to a gene: 10. The CDR3 length is 15 residues. The CDR3 protein is CASSPSAGGPHEQYF. CDR3 DNA: TGTGCCAGCAGCCCCTCCGCGGGAGGGCCTCACGAGCAGTACTTC.

At least ten counts were recorded for this clonotype. This chain connects TRBV20-1 to TRBJ1-2; D ambiguous. The germline gives CDR1 DFQATT, CDR2 SNEGSKA (reference sequence). V was shortened by 1 base and J by 7 bases, with 13 bases between the two germline ends. This CDR3 has 13 amino acids. CDR3 region: CSARVNPLTGYTF. CDR3 DNA: TGCAGTGCTAGAGTGAACCCCCTGACTGGCTACACCTTC.

Concerning this clonotype: A much larger clone lies one base from this, so it may be a read error. The rearrangement joins TRBV20-1 to TRBJ2-5; TRBD2 matches 12 bases. The CDR3 extends over 14 amino acids. Germline V gives CDR1 DFQATT, CDR2 SNEGSKA (reference sequence). The CDR3 DNA reads as TGCAGTGCAGGACTAGCGGGAAACCAAGAGGCCCAGTACTTC. Translation: CSAGLAGNQEAQYF.

As regards this clonotype: A clone one base away is much larger, so this may be a read error. The CDR3 does not end in the conserved phenylalanine or tryptophan, so this is likely a read error. This sequence joins TRBV25-1 and TRBJ1-6; no reliable D call. The germline CDR1 and CDR2 sequences are MGHDK and SYGVNS. The ends were cut back, 0 bases at V and 8 bases at J, with 11 bases in the middle. The CDR3 is made up of 15 amino acids. The CDR3 protein is CASSEYLGRDSPLHS. In DNA, the CDR3 is TGTGCCAGCAGTGAATATCTGGGGAGGGATTCACCCCTCCACTCT.

This clonotype was detected only once. One end of the junction does not line up with germline, which may come from a read error. The chain employs TRBV2 and TRBJ2-1; 15 bases fit TRBD2. The CDR3 is made up of 17 amino acids. Germline V lookup: CDR1 SNHLY, CDR2 FYNNEI. The CDR3 region is CASSKGTSGRFYNKQFF. CDR3 in DNA: TGTGCCAGCAGTAAAGGGACTAGCGGGAGGTTCTACAATAAGCAGTTCTTC.

On this clonotype itself: A much larger clone differs from this one at a single base, so this may be a read error. This chain connects TRBV7-2 to TRBJ1-1; D is possibly TRBD1 (6 bases). The CDR3 has 14 amino acids. The V end was cut by 5 bases, the J end by 3 bases, with 13 bases between. Germline V gene data show CDR1 as SGHTA and CDR2 as FQGNSA. In DNA form, the CDR3 reads TGTGCCAGCAGCCGGGGCAGGGGAGACACTGAAGCTTTCTTT. Translation: CASSRGRGDTEAFF.

There are a few counts of this clonotype. The chain recombines TRBV27 with TRBJ1-4; the D is unclear. CDR3 size: 14 residues. The germline V gene encodes CDR1 MNHEY and CDR2 SMNVEV (reference sequence). The V end was cut by 5 bases, the J end by 3 bases, with 10 bases between. The CDR3 spells CASSPRSSNEKLFF. CDR3 nucleotide sequence: TGTGCCAGCAGTCCCAGATCCTCTAATGAAAAACTGTTTTTT.

In the case of this clonotype: A much bigger clone sits one base away, suggesting this may be a read error. This chain links TRBV2 with TRBJ1-2; D may be TRBD1 (5 bases). Germline V gene data show CDR1 as SNHLY and CDR2 as FYNNEI. CDR3 size: 13 residues. DNA for the CDR3: TGTGTCAGCAGTTACGAGGGGAACTATGGCTACACCTTC. This sequence encodes CVSSYEGNYGYTF.

This clonotype appeared a few times. A junction end diverges from the germline sequence, so it may reflect a read error. The genes are TRBV7-8 and TRBJ2-7, with 7 bases identical to TRBD1. Germline CDR1 and CDR2: SGHVS and FQNEAQ. CDR3 length: 15 amino acids. CDR3 nucleotides: TGCGCCAGCAGCTTCCGGGACAGACTAACCTACGAGCAGTACTTC. Its translation: CASSFRDRLTYEQYF.

Notes on this clonotype: No conserved phenylalanine or tryptophan is present at the end of the CDR3, so a read error is the likely explanation. This chain connects TRBV15 to TRBJ2-3; a weak D match, TRBD1 (6 bases). The CDR3 totals 13 residues. V was shortened by 4 bases and J by 4 bases, with 9 bases between the two germline ends. Germline V gene data show CDR1 as LNHNV and CDR2 as YYDKDF (reference sequence). Here the CDR3 reads CATSIQGPDTQYY. The CDR3 coding sequence is TGTGCCACCAGCATACAGGGCCCAGATACGCAGTATTAT.